The sequence of this T cell receptor beta chain was determined in a study of blood T cells in healthy people across ages. Whole-study findings and limits: One million T cells yielded diversity estimates that were considered underestimates.

The sample holds a few counts of this clonotype. The target antigen is unknown. Primers used in a second PCR of roughly 7 to 12 cycles were a sample-barcoded 5' primer and a J-beta primer mix. Every sample gave at least 2.5 million paired-end reads containing CDR3. MiXCR, applied by TCRdb to the 5' RACE reads, yields one record per CDR3 protein. The sample holds around 940,000 distinct CDR3 sequences, about 53% seen once. V was cut by 0 bases and J by 0 bases, with 17 bases left in between. The CDR3 runs 17 residues. The germline V gene encodes CDR1 DFQATT and CDR2 SNEGSKA (reference sequence). This TCR was sampled from a woman aged 55-69 years in good health. This chain joins TRBV20-1 and TRBJ1-1; unclear D gene. Material: blood. CDR3 nucleotides: TGCAGTGCTAGAGACACCACATGGACGGGCTTGAACACTGAAGCTTTCTTT. It encodes CSARDTTWTGLNTEAFF.